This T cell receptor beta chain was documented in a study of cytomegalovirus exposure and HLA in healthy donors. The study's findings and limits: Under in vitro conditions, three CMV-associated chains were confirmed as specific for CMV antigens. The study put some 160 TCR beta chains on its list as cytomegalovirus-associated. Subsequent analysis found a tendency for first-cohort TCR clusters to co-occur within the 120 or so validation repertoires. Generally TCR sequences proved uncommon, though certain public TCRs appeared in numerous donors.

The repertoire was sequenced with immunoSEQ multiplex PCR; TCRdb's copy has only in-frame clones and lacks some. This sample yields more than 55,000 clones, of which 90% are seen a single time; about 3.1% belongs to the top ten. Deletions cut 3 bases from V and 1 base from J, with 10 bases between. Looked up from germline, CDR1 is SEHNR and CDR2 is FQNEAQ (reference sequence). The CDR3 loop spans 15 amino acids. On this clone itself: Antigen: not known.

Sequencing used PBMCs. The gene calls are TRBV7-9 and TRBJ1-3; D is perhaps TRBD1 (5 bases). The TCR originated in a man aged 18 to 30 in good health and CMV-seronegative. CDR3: CASSLGGTSGNTIYF. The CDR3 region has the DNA TGTGCCAGCAGCTTGGGGGGGACTTCTGGAAACACCATATATTTT.